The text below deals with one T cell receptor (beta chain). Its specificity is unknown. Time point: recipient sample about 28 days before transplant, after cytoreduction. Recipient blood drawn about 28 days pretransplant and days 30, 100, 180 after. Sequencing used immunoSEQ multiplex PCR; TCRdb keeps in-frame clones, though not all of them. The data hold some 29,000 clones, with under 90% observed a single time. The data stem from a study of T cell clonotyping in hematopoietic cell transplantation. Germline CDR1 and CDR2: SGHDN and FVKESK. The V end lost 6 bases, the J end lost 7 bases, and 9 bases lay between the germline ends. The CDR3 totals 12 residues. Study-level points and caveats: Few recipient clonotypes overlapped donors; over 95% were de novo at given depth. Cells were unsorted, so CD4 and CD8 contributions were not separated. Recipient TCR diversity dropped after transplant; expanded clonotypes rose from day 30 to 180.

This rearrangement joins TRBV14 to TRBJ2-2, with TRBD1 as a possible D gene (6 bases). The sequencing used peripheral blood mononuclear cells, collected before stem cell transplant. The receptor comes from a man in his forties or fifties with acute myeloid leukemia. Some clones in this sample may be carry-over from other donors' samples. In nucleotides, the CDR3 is TGTGCCAGCAGGACACAGGGCGGGGAGCTGTTTTTT. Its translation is CASRTQGGELFF.